The 31 T cell receptor beta chains given below trace back to one sample, sequenced in a study of radiotherapy plus CTLA-4 blockade in lung cancer. Libraries were prepared by immunoSEQ multiplex PCR; TCRdb keeps only in-frame clonotypes and omits some of them. The sample holds around 65,000 clones; around 77% are singletons and the top ten take approximately 4%. The starting material was peripheral blood, obtained from a patient treated with radiotherapy plus ipilimumab. All receptors derive from a human donor with non-small cell lung cancer who had a complete response to radiotherapy plus ipilimumab.

The chain couples TRBV6-5 to TRBJ1-1, with D perhaps TRBD1 (5 bases). Germline CDR1 reads MNHEY; CDR2 reads SVGAGI. V was trimmed by 0 bases and J by 5 bases, leaving 7 bases between them. The CDR3 is made up of 13 amino acids. The CDR3 nucleotides are TGTGCCAGCAGTTACTCGGGGGGTACTGAAGCTTTCTTT. Amino acid sequence: CASSYSGGTEAFF.

The chain combines TRBV7-2 with TRBJ2-1, with D perhaps TRBD2 (6 bases). This CDR3 is 14 amino acids long. Germline lookup yields CDR1 SGHTA and CDR2 FQGNSA. Trimming left V 2 bases short and J 7 bases short, with 12 bases between. CDR3 amino acids: CASSLRAGPNEQFF. In DNA form, the CDR3 reads TGTGCCAGCAGCTTAAGGGCGGGACCTAATGAGCAGTTCTTC. The variable domain in full, with the rest retrieved from reference TRBV7-2 and TRBJ2-1, is GAGVSQSPSNKVTEKGKDVELRCDPISGHTALYWYRQSLGQGLEFLIYFQGNSAPDKSGLPSDRFSAERTGGSVSTLTIQRTQQEDSAVYLCASSLRAGPNEQFFGPGTRLTVL.

A remark on this clone: The sample contains more than one DNA sequence encoding this CDR3. The chain has TRBV11-2 and TRBJ1-2, with D tentatively TRBD1 (5 bases). CDR3 length: 13 amino acids. Germline loops: CDR1 SGHAT, CDR2 FQNNGV. V lost 6 bases and J 5 bases, leaving 13 bases between the germline ends. The CDR3 is CASSPAGGYGYTF. CDR3 DNA sequence: TGTGCCAGCAGTCCGGCGGGGGGGTATGGCTACACCTTC.

The chain joins TRBV11-2 to TRBJ2-3; D possibly matches TRBD1 or TRBD2 (5 bases each). Germline V CDR1 and CDR2: SGHAT, FQNNGV. Trimming removed 4 bases from V and 5 bases from J, with 13 bases in between. This CDR3 spans 14 amino acids. CDR3 sequence reads: CASSSQEEGDTQYF. The CDR3 coding sequence is TGTGCCAGCAGCTCACAGGAGGAAGGAGATACGCAGTATTTT.

This clone was recorded once. CDR3 bases: TGTGCCACCGGACAGGGGGCGACGAATACGCAGTATTTT. This sequence encodes CATGQGATNTQYF. This chain joins TRBV2 and TRBJ2-3; 11 bases fit TRBD1. This CDR3 region has 13 residues. The V gene end was trimmed by 10 bases and the J gene end by 7 bases; junction bases not matched to a gene: 7. Germline V gene data show CDR1 as SNHLY and CDR2 as FYNNEI.

Comments on this clone: This same CDR3 is encoded by further DNA sequences in the sample. J is TRBJ2-2 and V is TRBV5-1; D may be TRBD1 (6 bases). This CDR3 is 13 amino acids long. Germline CDR1 SGHRS, CDR2 YFSETQ. V was pared by 6 bases and J by 6 bases, with 12 bases between. CDR3 nucleotides: TGCGCCAGCAATGGGGGCAAGGCCGGGGAGCTGTTTTTT. Translating gives CASNGGKAGELFF.

V usage is TRBV27 and J usage is TRBJ1-1, with TRBD1 matching over 8 bases. V trimming: 2 bases; J trimming: 3 bases; junction bases outside the gene matches: 11. Germline CDR1 is MNHEY and CDR2 is SMNVEV (reference sequence). The CDR3 has 17 residues. The CDR3 bases are TGTGCCAGCAGTTTAGGGCAGGGGGCTTCCTCGTACACTGAAGCTTTCTTT. This codes for CASSLGQGASSYTEAFF.

The chain has TRBV18 and TRBJ1-1, with D unresolved. The CDR3 runs to 12 residues. In germline, CDR1 is KGHSH, CDR2 LQKENI. Between the trimmed V and J ends, which lost 5 bases and 2 bases, there was a span of 6 bases. The CDR3 DNA reads TGTGCCAGCTCAGAGGGTAACACTGAAGCTTTCTTT. It translates to CASSEGNTEAFF.

V and J are TRBV7-8 and TRBJ2-7; the match to TRBD1 covers 10 bases. The ends lost 5 bases at V and 1 base at J; junction bases unmatched: 5. Germline-derived CDR1 and CDR2 are SGHVS and FQNEAQ. The CDR3 spans 15 residues. For the CDR3, the DNA is TGTGCCAGCAGCCCGACAGGGGGCACATCCTACGAGCAGTACGTC. This sequence encodes CASSPTGGTSYEQYV.

The J gene is TRBJ1-5, the V gene TRBV9; D may be TRBD1 (5 bases). The germline gives CDR1 SGDLS, CDR2 YYNGEE. CDR3 length: 15 amino acids. Trimming left V 0 bases short and J 1 base short, with 8 bases between. CDR3 sequence reads: CASSVDGGSNQPQHF. CDR3 DNA: TGTGCCAGCAGCGTAGATGGGGGGAGCAATCAGCCCCAGCATTTT.

The chain recombines TRBV9 with TRBJ1-5, with 8 nucleotides matching TRBD1. The CDR3 covers 14 residues. V shed 3 bases and J 2 bases; nucleotides not matched to a gene: 1. Germline V gene data show CDR1 as SGDLS and CDR2 as YYNGEE. As DNA, the CDR3 is TGTGCCAGCAGCGCGACAGGGGGCAATCAGCCCCAGCATTTT. This translates into CASSATGGNQPQHF.

The J gene is TRBJ2-6, the V gene TRBV6-1; D not resolved. Germline CDR1 is MNHNS and CDR2 is SASEGT. Trimming left V 1 base short and J 0 bases short, with 13 bases between. CDR3 size: 18 residues. CDR3 nucleotides: TGTGCCAGCAGTGAAGAGGTAGACCCCCCCTCTGGGGCCAACGTCCTGACTTTC. This encodes CASSEEVDPPSGANVLTF.

The table lists this clone with a few counts. The J gene is TRBJ2-1, the V gene TRBV11-3; D possibly corresponds to TRBD2 (5 bases). Trimming stripped 2 bases from V and 9 bases from J, with 11 bases between. Germline CDR1 is SGHNT and CDR2 is YENEEA. CDR3 length equals 13 residues. The chain's CDR3 is CASSLPSEGEQFF. In DNA, the CDR3 is TGTGCCAGCAGCTTACCCTCAGAGGGTGAGCAGTTCTTC.

The chain carries TRBV5-4 and TRBJ2-5, with a tentative D call TRBD2 (5 bases). Looked up from germline, CDR1 is SGHNT and CDR2 is YYREEE (reference sequence). Between the trimmed V and J ends, which lost 0 bases and 4 bases, there was a span of 13 bases. This CDR3 has 15 residues. Here the CDR3 DNA reads TGTGCCAGCAGCTTGGGAGGGCGGCCAAGAGAGACCCAGTACTTC. Amino acids: CASSLGGRPRETQYF. Full variable domain (outside the CDR3, taken from reference TRBV5-4 and TRBJ2-5): ETGVTQSPTHLIKTRGQQVTLRCSSQSGHNTVSWYQQALGQGPQFIFQYYREEENGRGNFPPRFSGLQFPNYSSELNVNALELDDSALYLCASSLGGRPRETQYFGPGTRLLVL.

The genes are TRBV19 and TRBJ2-1; 10 bases agree with TRBD2. The CDR3 has 15 amino acids. CDR1 is LNHDA and CDR2 is SQIVND in the germline V gene (reference sequence). Trimming took 4 bases from V and 0 from J; bases not matched to a gene: 0. CDR3: CASSTSGSSYNEQFF. CDR3 in DNA: TGTGCCAGTAGTACTAGCGGGAGCTCCTACAATGAGCAGTTCTTC.

V is TRBV25-1 and J is TRBJ2-1; 14 positions match TRBD2. Germline CDR1 and CDR2: MGHDK and SYGVNS. V was clipped by 3 bases and J by 5 bases; unmatched bases: 3. The CDR3 consists of 16 residues. As DNA, the CDR3 is TGTGCCAGCAGTGATTCGACTAGCGGGAGGGACAATGAGCAGTTCTTC. It yields the protein CASSDSTSGRDNEQFF.

This clone was detected only a few times. The V call is TRBV10-1, the J call TRBJ2-1, with 9 bases aligning to TRBD1. CDR1 is WNHNN, CDR2 SYGVQD, per germline (reference sequence). J lost 2 bases, V lost 4 bases, and 9 bases had no gene match. The CDR3 loop spans 17 amino acids. The CDR3 region is CASSAPSDRGAYNEQFF. The DNA of the CDR3 is TGCGCCAGCAGTGCTCCCTCGGACAGGGGTGCCTACAATGAGCAGTTCTTC.

The chain has TRBV29-1 and TRBJ1-4; D perhaps matches TRBD1 (5 bases). V gave up 6 bases and J gave up 8 bases, with 22 bases separating them. The CDR3 loop spans 15 amino acids. Germline assignment: CDR1 SQVTM and CDR2 ANQGSEA. CDR3 in amino acids: CSVNAGRDGGEKLFF. The CDR3 DNA reads TGCAGCGTCAACGCCGGACGGGACGGAGGGGAAAAACTGTTTTTT.

The chain couples TRBV11-2 to TRBJ1-3, with a tentative D call TRBD1 (5 bases). The CDR3 covers 15 residues. Looked up from germline, CDR1 is SGHAT and CDR2 is FQNNGV. Between the trimmed V and J ends, which lost 5 bases and 0 bases, there was a span of 11 bases. CDR3 protein: CASSPGTDSGNTIYF. CDR3 coding DNA: TGTGCCAGCAGCCCAGGGACGGACTCTGGAAACACCATATATTTT. Looking up the rest from reference TRBV11-2 and TRBJ1-3 gives the full variable domain: EAGVAQSPRYKIIEKRQSVAFWCNPISGHATLYWYQQILGQGPKLLIQFQNNGVVDDSQLPKDRFSAERLKGVDSTLKIQPAKLEDSAVYLCASSPGTDSGNTIYFGEGSWLTVV.

Note on this clone: An end of the junction does not agree with germline; a read error may underlie this. The chain carries TRBV19 and TRBJ2-3, with D hard to call. Germline V gives CDR1 LNHDA, CDR2 SQIVND (reference sequence). This CDR3 is built from 10 residues. CDR3: CRTPLDTQYF. In DNA, the CDR3 is TGCCGTACCCCCTTAGATACGCAGTATTTT.

To note about this clone: Sequence at one end of the junction differs from germline and may be a read error. The chain couples TRBV4-1 to TRBJ2-1; D ambiguous. CDR1 is MGHRA, CDR2 YSYEKL, per germline. The CDR3 contains 15 residues. The CDR3 reads CASSQKKGSNKEQFF. The CDR3 DNA sequence: TGCGCCAGCAGCCAGAAGAAAGGGTCTAACAAGGAGCAGTTCTTC.

This clone was counted a single time. V is TRBV5-1 and J is TRBJ1-1; D unresolved. This CDR3 is 14 amino acids long. V shed 1 base and J shed 1 base, with 8 bases lying between them. Germline V gene data show CDR1 as SGHRS and CDR2 as YFSETQ. CDR3 bases: TGCGCCAGCAGCTTGCAGGCATCGAACACTGAAGCTTTCTTT. Translated: CASSLQASNTEAFF.

The table lists this clone with a few counts. This chain links TRBV19 with TRBJ1-3; the D is unclear. V lost 6 bases to trimming and J lost 4 bases, with 7 bases between them. The germline V gene has CDR1 LNHDA and CDR2 SQIVND (reference sequence). CDR3 size: 12 residues. As DNA, the CDR3 is TGTGCCAGTAGCGATGCGGGAAACACCATATATTTT. Its protein is CASSDAGNTIYF.

V is TRBV29-1 and J is TRBJ2-4; weak D call: TRBD1 (5 bases). Germline CDR1 is SQVTM and CDR2 is ANQGSEA. The ends were cut back, 1 base at V and 4 bases at J, with 17 bases in the middle. This CDR3 has 16 amino acids. Written as DNA, the CDR3 is TGCAGCGTTGAAGGGTATAGGGGAACATCAAAAAACATTCAGTACTTC. Encoded protein: CSVEGYRGTSKNIQYF.

The chain is built from TRBV29-1 and TRBJ1-1; 9 bases are a match to TRBD1. The V gene end was trimmed by 1 base and the J gene end by 11 bases; junction bases not matched to a gene: 14. Germline V gives CDR1 SQVTM, CDR2 ANQGSEA. The CDR3 has 15 amino acids. CDR3 residues: CSVEALENRGHKAFF. The CDR3 bases are TGCAGCGTTGAAGCCTTGGAAAACAGGGGGCACAAGGCTTTCTTT.

The V gene is TRBV7-2, the J gene TRBJ2-2; 10 bases fit TRBD2. The germline gives CDR1 SGHTA, CDR2 FQGNSA. Trimming cost V 4 bases and J 3 bases; bases outside gene matches: 5. The CDR3 sequence is 16 residues long. CDR3 nucleotide sequence: TGTGCCAGCAGCTCCTCTAGCGGGGGTTACACCGGGGAGCTGTTTTTT. It translates to CASSSSSGGYTGELFF. Based on the CDR3 plus reference TRBV7-2 and TRBJ2-2, the full variable domain is GAGVSQSPSNKVTEKGKDVELRCDPISGHTALYWYRQSLGQGLEFLIYFQGNSAPDKSGLPSDRFSAERTGGSVSTLTIQRTQQEDSAVYLCASSSSSGGYTGELFFGEGSRLTVL.

This CDR3 reads CASSWDRPNTEAFF. The CDR3 nucleotides are TGCGCCAGCAGCTGGGACAGGCCGAACACTGAAGCTTTCTTT. The chain combines TRBV4-1 with TRBJ1-1; 8 bases map to TRBD1. CDR1 is MGHRA and CDR2 is YSYEKL in the germline V gene. The CDR3 has 14 residues. V was clipped by 5 bases and J by 1 base; unmatched bases: 3.

The rearrangement links TRBV2 to TRBJ1-2, with 8 bases fitting TRBD1. There are 13 residues in the CDR3. Germline V lookup: CDR1 SNHLY, CDR2 FYNNEI. Trimming cost V 8 bases and J 6 bases; bases outside gene matches: 8. Here the CDR3 DNA reads TGTGCCAGCGGGTTGCAGGGGGCGGATGGCTACACCTTC. This sequence encodes CASGLQGADGYTF.

J is TRBJ2-3 and V is TRBV19; possible D gene TRBD1, 5 bases. Per germline, CDR1 LNHDA and CDR2 SQIVND (reference sequence). V was pared by 6 bases and J by 2 bases, with 15 bases between. This CDR3 has 15 residues. The chain's CDR3 is CASRPTETITDTQYF. As DNA, the CDR3 is TGTGCCAGTAGACCGACAGAGACCATCACAGATACGCAGTATTTT.

This rearrangement joins TRBV27 to TRBJ1-4; D not certain. The CDR3 loop spans 15 amino acids. Per germline, CDR1 MNHEY and CDR2 SMNVEV (reference sequence). The V end lost 7 bases, the J end lost 3 bases, and 15 bases lay between the germline ends. The CDR3 here is CASTRRFGSNEKLFF. CDR3 sequence (DNA): TGTGCCAGCACCCGAAGGTTCGGCTCTAATGAAAAACTGTTTTTT.

V gene TRBV27 combines with J gene TRBJ2-3; perhaps TRBD2 as D (6 bases). V dropped 0 bases and J dropped 4 bases, with 11 bases sitting between them. There are 15 residues in the CDR3. Germline V gene data show CDR1 as MNHEY and CDR2 as SMNVEV (reference sequence). The CDR3 sequence is CASSLSLAGADTQYF. The CDR3 DNA follows: TGTGCCAGCAGTTTATCACTAGCTGGGGCAGATACGCAGTATTTT.